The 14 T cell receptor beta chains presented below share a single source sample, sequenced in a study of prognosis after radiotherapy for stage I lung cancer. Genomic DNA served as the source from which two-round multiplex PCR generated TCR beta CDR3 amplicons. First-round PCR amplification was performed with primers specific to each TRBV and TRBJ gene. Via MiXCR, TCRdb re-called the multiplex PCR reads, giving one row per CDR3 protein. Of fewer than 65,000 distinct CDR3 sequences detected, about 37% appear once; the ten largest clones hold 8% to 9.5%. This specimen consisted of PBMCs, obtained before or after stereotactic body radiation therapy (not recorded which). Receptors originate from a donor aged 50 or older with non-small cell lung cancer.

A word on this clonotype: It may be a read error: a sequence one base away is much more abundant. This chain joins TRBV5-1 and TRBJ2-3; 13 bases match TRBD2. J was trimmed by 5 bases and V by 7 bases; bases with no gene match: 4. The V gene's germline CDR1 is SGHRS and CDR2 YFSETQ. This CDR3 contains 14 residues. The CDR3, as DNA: TGCGCCAGCGGGACTAGCGGGGATGAAGATACGCAGTATTTT. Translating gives CASGTSGDEDTQYF. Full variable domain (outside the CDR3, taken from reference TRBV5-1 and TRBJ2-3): KAGVTQTPRYLIKTRGQQVTLSCSPISGHRSVSWYQQTPGQGLQFLFEYFSETQRNKGNFPGRFSGRQFSNSRSEMNVSTLELGDSALYLCASGTSGDEDTQYFGPGTRLTVL.

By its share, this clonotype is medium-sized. CDR3 region: CASSLREWVTGELFF. The DNA of the CDR3 is TGTGCCAGCAGCCTCAGGGAGTGGGTCACCGGGGAGCTGTTTTTT. This chain uses TRBV4-2 with TRBJ2-2, with D perhaps given as TRBD1 or TRBD2 (5 bases each). The germline V gene has CDR1 LGHNA and CDR2 YNFKEQ. V gave up 4 bases and J gave up 4 bases, with 13 bases separating them. The CDR3 loop spans 15 amino acids.

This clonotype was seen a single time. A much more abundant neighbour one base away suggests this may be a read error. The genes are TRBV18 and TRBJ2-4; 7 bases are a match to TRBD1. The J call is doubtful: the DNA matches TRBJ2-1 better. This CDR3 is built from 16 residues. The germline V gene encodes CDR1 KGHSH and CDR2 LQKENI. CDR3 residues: CASLRSPGQCAQGQFF. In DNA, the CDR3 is TGTGCCAGCTTACGGAGTCCGGGACAGTGTGCCCAAGGGCAGTTCTTC.

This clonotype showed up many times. For the CDR3, the DNA is TGTGCCAGCAGCCCATACCTGGGCTACGAGCAGTACTTC. Its translation: CASSPYLGYEQYF. This rearrangement joins TRBV7-8 to TRBJ2-7; D is ambiguous. Between the trimmed V and J ends, which lost 5 bases and 3 bases, there was a span of 11 bases. Germline V lookup: CDR1 SGHVS, CDR2 FQNEAQ. The CDR3 loop spans 13 amino acids.

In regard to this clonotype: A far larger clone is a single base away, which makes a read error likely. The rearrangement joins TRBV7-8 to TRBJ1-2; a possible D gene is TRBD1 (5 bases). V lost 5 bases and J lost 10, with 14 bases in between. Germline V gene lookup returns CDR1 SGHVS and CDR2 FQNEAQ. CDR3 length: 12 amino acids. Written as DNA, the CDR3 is TGTGCCAGCAGCGTAAATAGAGGGGCCTACACCTTC. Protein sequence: CASSVNRGAYTF. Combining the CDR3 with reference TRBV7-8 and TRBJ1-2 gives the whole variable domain GAGVSQSPRYKVAKRGQDVALRCDPISGHVSLFWYQQALGQGPEFLTYFQNEAQLDKSGLPSDRFFAERPEGSVSTLKIQRTQQEDSAVYLCASSVNRGAYTFGSGTRLTVV.

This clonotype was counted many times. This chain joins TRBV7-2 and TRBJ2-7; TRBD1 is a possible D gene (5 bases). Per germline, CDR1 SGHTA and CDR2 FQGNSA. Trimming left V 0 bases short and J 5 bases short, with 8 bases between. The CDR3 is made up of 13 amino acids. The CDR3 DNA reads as TGTGCCAGCAGCTTAGCACAGGCCGACGAGCAGTACTTC. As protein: CASSLAQADEQYF. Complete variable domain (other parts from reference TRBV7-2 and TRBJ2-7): GAGVSQSPSNKVTEKGKDVELRCDPISGHTALYWYRQSLGQGLEFLIYFQGNSAPDKSGLPSDRFSAERTGGSVSTLTIQRTQQEDSAVYLCASSLAQADEQYFGPGTRLTVT.

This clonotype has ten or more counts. CDR3 sequence (DNA): TGTGCCAGCTCACCACCGGGGACGGCTGGAAACACCATATATTTT. It is translated as CASSPPGTAGNTIYF. This chain joins TRBV18 and TRBJ1-3; perhaps TRBD1 as D (5 bases). CDR1 and CDR2 (germline): KGHSH, LQKENI. Trimming took 0 bases from V and 2 from J, leaving 8 bases between them. This CDR3 has 15 amino acids. Combining the CDR3 with reference TRBV18 and TRBJ1-3 gives the whole variable domain NAGVMQNPRHLVRRRGQEARLRCSPMKGHSHVYWYRQLPEEGLKFMVYLQKENIIDESGMPKERFSAEFPKEGPSILRIQQVVRGDSAAYFCASSPPGTAGNTIYFGEGSWLTVV.

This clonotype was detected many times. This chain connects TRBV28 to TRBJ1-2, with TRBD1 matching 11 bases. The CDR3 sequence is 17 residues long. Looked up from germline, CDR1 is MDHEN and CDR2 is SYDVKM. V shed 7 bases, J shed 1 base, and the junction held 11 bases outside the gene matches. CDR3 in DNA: TGTGCCAGCATGGGTCCAGGGACAGGGGGGAATAACTATGGCTACACCTTC. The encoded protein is CASMGPGTGGNNYGYTF.

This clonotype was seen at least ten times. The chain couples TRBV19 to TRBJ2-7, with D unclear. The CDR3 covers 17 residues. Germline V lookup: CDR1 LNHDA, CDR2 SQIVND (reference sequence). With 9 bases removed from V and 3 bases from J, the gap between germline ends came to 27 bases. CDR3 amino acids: CARPPFDAEDDHYEQYF. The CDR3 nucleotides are TGTGCCAGGCCCCCATTCGATGCCGAGGACGACCACTACGAGCAGTACTTC.

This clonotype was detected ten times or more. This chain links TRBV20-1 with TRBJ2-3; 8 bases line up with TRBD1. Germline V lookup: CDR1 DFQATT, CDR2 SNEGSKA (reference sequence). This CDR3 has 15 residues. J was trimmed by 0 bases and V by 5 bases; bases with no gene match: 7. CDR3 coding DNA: TGCAGTGCTGAGCCTCGGGACAGGAGCACAGATACGCAGTATTTT. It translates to CSAEPRDRSTDTQYF.

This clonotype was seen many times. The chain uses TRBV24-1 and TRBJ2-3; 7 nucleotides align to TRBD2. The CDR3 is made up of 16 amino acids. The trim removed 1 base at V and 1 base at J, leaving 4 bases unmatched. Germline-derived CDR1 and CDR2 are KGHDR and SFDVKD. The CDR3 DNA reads TGTGCCACCAGTGATTTTGCGGGGGAAGGCACAGATACGCAGTATTTT. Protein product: CATSDFAGEGTDTQYF.

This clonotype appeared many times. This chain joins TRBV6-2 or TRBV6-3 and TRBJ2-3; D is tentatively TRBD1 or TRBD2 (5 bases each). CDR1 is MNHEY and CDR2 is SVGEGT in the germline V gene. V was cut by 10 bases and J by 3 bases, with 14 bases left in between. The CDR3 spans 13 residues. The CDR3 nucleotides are TGTGCCATCGGAGGACAAGTAACAGATACGCAGTATTTT. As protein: CAIGGQVTDTQYF.

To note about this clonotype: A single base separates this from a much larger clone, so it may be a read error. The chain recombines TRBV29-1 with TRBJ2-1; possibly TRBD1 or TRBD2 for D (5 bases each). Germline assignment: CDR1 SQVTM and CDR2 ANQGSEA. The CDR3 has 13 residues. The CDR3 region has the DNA TGCAGAGTTGTAGGGGACGGGTACAATGAGCAGTTCTTC. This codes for CRVVGDGYNEQFF.

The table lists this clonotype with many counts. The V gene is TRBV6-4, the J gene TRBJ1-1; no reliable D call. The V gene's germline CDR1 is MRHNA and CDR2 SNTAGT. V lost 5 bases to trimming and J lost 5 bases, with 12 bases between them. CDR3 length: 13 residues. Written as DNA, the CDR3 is TGTGCCAGCAGTCTGGAGATGGGGACTGAAGCTTTCTTT. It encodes CASSLEMGTEAFF.